Listed below are T cell receptor beta chains from one sample, sequenced in a study of T cells in localized non-small cell lung cancer. Generated by immunoSEQ multiplex PCR, the TCRdb table keeps only in-frame clones and is missing some. Of 55,000 to 80,000 clones listed, about 83% are singletons. The specimen comprised peripheral blood, sampled before any cancer treatment. The receptors come from a female donor of 60 years or more with stage I lung adenocarcinoma. Each CDR3 is given with its conserved first and last residue. Fields, in order: clone size, D gene, J gene, V gene, CDR3 DNA, CDR3 protein. D genes are given only for firm matches. Only some rows state a clone size, as once, few, many or a class for expanded clones.

- | - | TRBJ2-5 | TRBV5-1 | TGCGCCAGCAGCTTGGAATATCTACAGGGTCAAGAGACCCAGTACTTC | CASSLEYLQGQETQYF
- | TRBD1 | TRBJ2-1 | TRBV6-5 | TGTGCCAGCACCCCTTTGGGACAGGGCGGCGATGAGCAGTTCTTC | CASTPLGQGGDEQFF
- | - | TRBJ1-2 | TRBV13 | TGTGCCAGCAGCTTATACGGGAACAACTATGGCTACACCTTC | CASSLYGNNYGYTF
- | - | TRBJ2-1 | TRBV11-3 | TGTGCCAGCAGCCAGAGCATGGAGCAGTTCTTC | CASSQSMEQFF
few | TRBD1 | TRBJ1-2 | TRBV6-1 | TGTGCCAGTTCGACAGGGGGCGGCTATGGCTACACCTTC | CASSTGGGYGYTF
- | TRBD1 | TRBJ1-1 | TRBV29-1 | TGCAGCGTGGCGACAGGGGGTTCGTTCCCTGAAGCTTTCTTT | CSVATGGSFPEAFF
- | - | TRBJ1-4 | TRBV25-1 | TGTGCCAGCAGTGAATATGCGGCGTTTAGGACTAATGAAAAACTGTTTTTT | CASSEYAAFRTNEKLFF
- | TRBD1 | TRBJ2-7 | TRBV7-9 | TGTGCCAGCAGCCCGTTCCGGGACAGCTACGAGCAGTACTTC | CASSPFRDSYEQYF
- | - | TRBJ2-1 | TRBV7-2 | TGTGCCAGCAGCTTAAGGTCGGGGTTCTACAATGAGCAGTTCTTC | CASSLRSGFYNEQFF
- | TRBD2 | TRBJ2-5 | TRBV9 | TGTGCCAGCAGCGTGACTAGCGGTGGGGTTTTAGGGGAGACCCAGTACTTC | CASSVTSGGVLGETQYF
- | TRBD1 | TRBJ2-7 | TRBV6-5 | TGTGCCAGCCGGACAGGGTACTACGAGCAGTACTTC | CASRTGYYEQYF
- | TRBD1 | TRBJ1-3 | TRBV5-8 | TGTGCCAGCAGCCCGGGGGACAGTTTAAACACCATATATTTT | CASSPGDSLNTIYF
- | - | TRBJ2-3 | TRBV30 | TGTGCCTGGAGACAGGCGGGCATAGATACGCAGTATTTT | CAWRQAGIDTQYF
- | - | TRBJ1-2 | TRBV10-3 | TGTGCCATCAGTGCTACAGTCCCCAATGGCTACACCTTC | CAISATVPNGYTF
- | - | TRBJ1-1 | TRBV5-4 | TGTGCCAGCAGCTTGGCGGCTCCGGCAGTTGAAGCTTTCTTT | CASSLAAPAVEAFF
once | - | TRBJ2-2 | TRBV11-2 | TGTGCCAGCAGCTTAGGGGAAGCGGGCGGCACCGGGGAGCTGTTTTTT | CASSLGEAGGTGELFF
- | - | TRBJ2-3 | TRBV11-3 | TGTGCCAGCAGTCCAGGGGCTGGGGGCACAGATACGCAGTATTTT | CASSPGAGGTDTQYF
many | - | TRBJ1-1 | TRBV6-5 | TGTGCCAGCAGTGAAGGGATCACTGAAGCTTTCTTT | CASSEGITEAFF
- | TRBD1 | TRBJ1-1 | TRBV7-8 | TGTGCCAGCAGCTTAGCGCAGGGACAGGGAGCTTTCTTT | CASSLAQGQGAFF
- | - | TRBJ2-7 | TRBV6-5 | TGTGCCAGCAGCCCCCCCGGGGCCTACGAGCAGTACTTC | CASSPPGAYEQYF
- | - | TRBJ1-2 | TRBV25-1 | TGTGCCAGCAGTGAAAGGGCCCTTAACTATGGCTACACCTTC | CASSERALNYGYTF
- | TRBD2 | TRBJ2-2 | TRBV5-6 | TGTGCCAGCAGCGGCCGACTAGCGGGCATTAACACCGGGGAGCTGTTTTTT | CASSGRLAGINTGELFF
- | - | TRBJ1-2 | TRBV27 | TGTGCCAGCAGCCCCTCAGTGGGGGTTGGTGGCTACACCTTC | CASSPSVGVGGYTF
- | - | TRBJ2-7 | TRBV6-6 | TGTGCCAGCAGTTACATGGAGACCTACGAGCAGTACTTC | CASSYMETYEQYF
once | - | TRBJ1-6 | TRBV5-1 | TGCGCCAGCAGCTTGGCAGGGGTCGAGTTTAATTCACCCCTCCACTTT | CASSLAGVEFNSPLHF
- | - | TRBJ2-3 | TRBV6-1 | TGTGCCAGCAGTGGCCTTCCGGGGCTGGGCCCGACAGATACGCAGTATTTT | CASSGLPGLGPTDTQYF
- | TRBD1 | TRBJ1-5 | TRBV12-5 | TGTGCTAGTGGTTCCGGGACAGGTCTAAATCAGCCCCAGCATTTT | CASGSGTGLNQPQHF
- | - | TRBJ1-5 | TRBV10-3 | TGTGCCATCAGTGATGGGGCACAGCCCCAGCATTTT | CAISDGAQPQHF
- | - | TRBJ2-5 | TRBV30 | TGTGCCTGGAGTACTGGATCAACAGAGACCCAGTACTTC | CAWSTGSTETQYF
- | TRBD1 | TRBJ2-1 | TRBV5-1 | TGCGCCAGCAGCCCAGGACAGGGGATCAATGAGCAGTTCTTC | CASSPGQGINEQFF
- | - | TRBJ2-7 | TRBV10-1 | TGCGCCAGCAGTGATCGGAGGAACCCGTACGAGCAGTACTTC | CASSDRRNPYEQYF
- | - | TRBJ1-3 | TRBV5-8 | TGTGCCAGCAGCCCTACTCGTTGGGACACCATATATTTT | CASSPTRWDTIYF
- | - | TRBJ2-7 | TRBV6-5 | TGTGCCAGCAGACATCCGGGTCCGCCCTACGAGCAGTACTTC | CASRHPGPPYEQYF
few | - | TRBJ1-5 | TRBV27 | TGTGCCAGCAGTTTCGAGGGGTCCCCCCATCAGCCCCAGCATTTT | CASSFEGSPHQPQHF
- | - | TRBJ1-1 | TRBV19 | TGTGCCAGTAGTAGTAACCCAACGGGCACTGAAGCTTTCTTT | CASSSNPTGTEAFF
few | TRBD1 | TRBJ1-2 | TRBV18 | TGTGCCAGCTCACCAGAAGGAGGAGGGGGCACCTATGGCTACACCTTC | CASSPEGGGGTYGYTF
- | - | TRBJ2-7 | TRBV4-1 | TGCGCCAGCAGCCAAGATAATGCCGAGAACTACGAGCAGTACTTC | CASSQDNAENYEQYF
- | - | TRBJ1-2 | TRBV6-5 | TGTGCCAGCAGTGCTGGCGGGAGCTATGGCTACACCTTC | CASSAGGSYGYTF
- | TRBD2 | TRBJ2-5 | TRBV5-4 | TGTGCCAGCACTCGGGGGGGGGCCCACTCCCGGGAGACCCAGTACTTC | CASTRGGAHSRETQYF
- | - | TRBJ2-3 | TRBV19 | TGTGCCAGTAGTATCTCGGTTAGGCGCACAGATACGCAGTATTTT | CASSISVRRTDTQYF
- | - | TRBJ1-5 | TRBV2 | TGTGCCAGCAGTGAAAACCCCGGGAACCACCAGCCCCAGCATTTT | CASSENPGNHQPQHF
- | - | TRBJ2-6 | TRBV7-3 | TGTGCCAGCAGCTTTTCCCCCAGCTCTGGGGCCAACGTCCTGACTTTC | CASSFSPSSGANVLTF
few | TRBD1 | TRBJ1-5 | TRBV2 | TGTGCCAGCAGCGGACAGGGGAGCAATCAGCCCCAGCATTTT | CASSGQGSNQPQHF
- | - | TRBJ2-5 | TRBV10-2 | TGCGCCAGCAGTGAGCCTCTGGGGACCCAGTACTTC | CASSEPLGTQYF
- | - | TRBJ2-2 | TRBV7-3 | TGTGCCAGCAGCCGGACAGCCCAAACGAACACCGGGGAGCTGTTTTTT | CASSRTAQTNTGELFF
- | - | TRBJ1-1 | TRBV11-3 | TGTGCCAGCAGCTTAGTTCCATCAGGGGCGGTCACTGAAGCTTTCTTT | CASSLVPSGAVTEAFF
few | TRBD2 | TRBJ2-7 | TRBV5-1 | TGCGCCAGCAGCCGTAGCGGGATGGTCGACGAGCAGTACTTC | CASSRSGMVDEQYF
- | TRBD1 | TRBJ1-4 | TRBV7-9 | TGTGCCAGCAGCTTAGAGGGCAGGGGGGAAAAACTGTTTTTT | CASSLEGRGEKLFF
- | - | TRBJ2-1 | TRBV19 | TGTGCCAGTAGTATAGGTTACAGGGTTAACTCCTACAATGAGCAGTTCTTC | CASSIGYRVNSYNEQFF
- | TRBD1 | TRBJ2-5 | TRBV4-1 | TGCGCCAGCAGCCTGAGGGACAGGAAAGAGACCCAGTACTTC | CASSLRDRKETQYF
- | - | TRBJ1-3 | TRBV6-5 | TGTGCCAGCATCCCGCGGGGCTCTGGAAACACCATATATTTT | CASIPRGSGNTIYF
- | - | TRBJ2-6 | TRBV6-5 | TGTGCCAGCAGTTACTCCCAGGCCTCTGGGGCCAACGTCCTGACTTTC | CASSYSQASGANVLTF
- | - | TRBJ2-4 | TRBV4-2 | TGTGCCAGCAGCCAAGTCCAGGTCGGGGGCCGGGGGAAGTACTTC | CASSQVQVGGRGKYF
- | TRBD2 | TRBJ2-7 | TRBV19 | TGTGCCAGTAGTACCGGACTAGGTACCTACGAGCAGTACTTC | CASSTGLGTYEQYF
- | TRBD2 | TRBJ2-3 | TRBV27 | TGTGCCAGCAGTCCGACTAGCCTGAGCACAGATACGCAGTATTTT | CASSPTSLSTDTQYF
few | - | TRBJ2-7 | TRBV4-1 | TGCGCCAGCAGCTCTCCTCTGCAGGGAAAGTACTTC | CASSSPLQGKYF
- | - | TRBJ2-5 | TRBV30 | TGTGCCTGGAGTAGGCAAGAGACCCAGTACTTC | CAWSRQETQYF